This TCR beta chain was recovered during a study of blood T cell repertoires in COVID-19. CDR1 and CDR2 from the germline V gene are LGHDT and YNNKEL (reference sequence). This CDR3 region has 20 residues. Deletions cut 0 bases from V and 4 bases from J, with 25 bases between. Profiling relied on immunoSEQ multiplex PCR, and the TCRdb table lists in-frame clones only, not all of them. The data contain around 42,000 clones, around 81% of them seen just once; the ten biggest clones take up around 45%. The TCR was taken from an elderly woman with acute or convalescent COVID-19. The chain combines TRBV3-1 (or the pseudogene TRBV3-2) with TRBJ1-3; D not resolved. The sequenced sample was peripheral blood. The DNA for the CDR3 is TGTGCCAGCAGCCAAGATCTTCTACGACTTCATCCCTCCCAAGGAAACACCATATATTTT. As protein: CASSQDLLRLHPSQGNTIYF.